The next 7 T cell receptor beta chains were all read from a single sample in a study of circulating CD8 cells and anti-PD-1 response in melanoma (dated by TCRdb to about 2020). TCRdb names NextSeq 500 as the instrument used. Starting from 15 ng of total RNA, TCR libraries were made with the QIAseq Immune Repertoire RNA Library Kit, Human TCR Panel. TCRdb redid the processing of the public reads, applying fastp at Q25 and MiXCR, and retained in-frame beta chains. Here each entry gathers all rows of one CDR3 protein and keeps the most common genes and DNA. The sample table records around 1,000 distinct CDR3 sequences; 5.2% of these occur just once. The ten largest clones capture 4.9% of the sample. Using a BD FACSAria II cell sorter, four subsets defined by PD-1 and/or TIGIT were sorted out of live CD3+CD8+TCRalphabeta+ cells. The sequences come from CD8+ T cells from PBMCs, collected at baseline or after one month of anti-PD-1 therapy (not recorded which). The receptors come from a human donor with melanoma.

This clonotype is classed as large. The CDR3 is CASSLSEGAPVGYTF. The CDR3 DNA sequence: TGCGCCAGCAGCCTATCCGAGGGGGCGCCAGTCGGCTACACCTTC. This chain uses TRBV4-1 with TRBJ1-2, with 7 bases identical to TRBD1. The V and J ends lost 4 bases and 8 bases, in that order; junction bases with no gene match: 13. Germline-derived CDR1 and CDR2 are MGHRA and YSYEKL. The CDR3 is made up of 15 amino acids.

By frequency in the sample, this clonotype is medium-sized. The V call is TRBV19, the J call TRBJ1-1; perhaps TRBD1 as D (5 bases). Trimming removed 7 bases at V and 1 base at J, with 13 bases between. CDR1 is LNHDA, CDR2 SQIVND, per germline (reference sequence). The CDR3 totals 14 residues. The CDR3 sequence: CASTWGTRNTEAFF. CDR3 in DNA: TGTGCCAGTACGTGGGGGACCAGGAACACTGAAGCTTTCTTT.

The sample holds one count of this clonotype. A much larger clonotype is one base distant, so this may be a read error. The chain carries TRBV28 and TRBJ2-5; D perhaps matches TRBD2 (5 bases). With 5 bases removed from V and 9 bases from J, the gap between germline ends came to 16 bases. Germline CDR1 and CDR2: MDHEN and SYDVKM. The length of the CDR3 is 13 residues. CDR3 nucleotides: TGTGCCAGCAGTCCCCCCGGGCCGGAGGCCCAGTACTTC. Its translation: CASSPPGPEAQYF.

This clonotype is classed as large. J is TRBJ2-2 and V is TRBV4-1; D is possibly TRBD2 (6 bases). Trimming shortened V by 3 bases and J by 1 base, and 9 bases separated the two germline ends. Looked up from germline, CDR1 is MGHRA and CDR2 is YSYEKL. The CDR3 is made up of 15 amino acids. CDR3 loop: CASSHRRENTGELFF. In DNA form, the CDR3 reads TGCGCCAGCAGCCATCGGCGGGAGAACACCGGGGAGCTGTTTTTT.

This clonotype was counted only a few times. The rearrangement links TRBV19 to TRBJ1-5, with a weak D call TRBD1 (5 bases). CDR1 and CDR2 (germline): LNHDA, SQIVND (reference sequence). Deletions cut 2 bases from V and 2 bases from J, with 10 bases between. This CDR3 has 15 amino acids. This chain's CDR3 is CASSILVGGNQPQHF. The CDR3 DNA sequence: TGTGCCAGTAGTATACTTGTGGGGGGCAATCAGCCCCAGCATTTT.

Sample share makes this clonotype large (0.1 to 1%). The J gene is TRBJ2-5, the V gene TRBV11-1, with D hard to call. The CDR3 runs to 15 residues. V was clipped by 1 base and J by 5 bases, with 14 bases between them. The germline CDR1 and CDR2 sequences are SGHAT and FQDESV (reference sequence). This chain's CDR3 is CASSLGWLSMETQYF. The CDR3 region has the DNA TGTGCCAGCAGCTTAGGGTGGCTTTCAATGGAGACCCAGTACTTC.

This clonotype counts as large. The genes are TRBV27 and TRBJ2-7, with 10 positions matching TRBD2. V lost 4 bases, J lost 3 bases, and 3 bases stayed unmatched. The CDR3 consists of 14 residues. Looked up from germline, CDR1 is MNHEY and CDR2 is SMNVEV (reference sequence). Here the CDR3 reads CASSSGLAVYEQYF. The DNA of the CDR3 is TGTGCCAGCAGTTCCGGACTAGCGGTCTACGAGCAGTACTTC.